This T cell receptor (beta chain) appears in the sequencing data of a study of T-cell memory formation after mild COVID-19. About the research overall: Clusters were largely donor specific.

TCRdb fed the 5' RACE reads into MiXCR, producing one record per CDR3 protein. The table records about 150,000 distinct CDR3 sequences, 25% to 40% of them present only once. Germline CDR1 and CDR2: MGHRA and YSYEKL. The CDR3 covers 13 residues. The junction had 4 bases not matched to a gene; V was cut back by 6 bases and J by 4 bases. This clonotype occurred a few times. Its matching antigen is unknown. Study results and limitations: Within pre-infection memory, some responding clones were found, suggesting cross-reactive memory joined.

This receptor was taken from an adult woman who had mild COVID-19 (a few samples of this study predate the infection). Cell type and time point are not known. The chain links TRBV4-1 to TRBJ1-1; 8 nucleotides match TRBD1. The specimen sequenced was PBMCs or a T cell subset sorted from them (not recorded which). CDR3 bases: TGCGCCAGCAGACGGACAGGGTTCACTGAAGCTTTCTTT. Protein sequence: CASRRTGFTEAFF.